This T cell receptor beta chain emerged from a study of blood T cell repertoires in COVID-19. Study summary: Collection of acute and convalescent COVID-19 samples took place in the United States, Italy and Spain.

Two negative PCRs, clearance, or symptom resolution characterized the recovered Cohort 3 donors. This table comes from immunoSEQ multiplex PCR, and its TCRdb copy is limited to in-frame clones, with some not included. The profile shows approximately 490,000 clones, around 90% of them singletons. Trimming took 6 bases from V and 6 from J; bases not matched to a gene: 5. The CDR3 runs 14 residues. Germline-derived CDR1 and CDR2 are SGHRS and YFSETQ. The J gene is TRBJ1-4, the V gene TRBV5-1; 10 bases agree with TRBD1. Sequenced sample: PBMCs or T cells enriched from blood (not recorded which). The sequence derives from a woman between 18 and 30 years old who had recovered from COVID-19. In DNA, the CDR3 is TGCGCCAGCACCACCGGGACAGGGGATGAAAAACTGTTTTTT. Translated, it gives CASTTGTGDEKLFF.